The 8 T cell receptor beta chains listed next were all sequenced from one sample in a study of CD8+CD57+ T cells in acquired aplastic anemia. The study profiled TCR beta VDJ and CDR3 using genomic DNA as template. TCRdb re-called the reads through MiXCR, storing one row per CDR3 protein. The sample has 150,000 or so distinct CDR3 sequences; 40% to 55% are singletons. Patients included in sequencing had previously demonstrated CD8+CD57+ cell expansion by flow cytometry. The source material was sorted CD4+, CD8+, or CD8+CD57+ T cells (not recorded which) from PBMCs. Receptor source: a human donor with aplastic anemia.

This clonotype was counted at least ten times. The rearrangement uses TRBV19 and TRBJ2-5; possible D gene TRBD1, 6 bases. This CDR3 has 14 amino acids. Germline CDR1 LNHDA, CDR2 SQIVND (reference sequence). V lost 5 bases and J 2 bases, leaving 12 bases between the germline ends. CDR3 residues: CASSGWDTQETQYF. The CDR3 coding sequence is TGTGCCAGTAGTGGCTGGGACACTCAAGAGACCCAGTACTTC.

The gene calls are TRBV6-1 and TRBJ1-4, with no clear D. Germline CDR1 and CDR2: MNHNS and SASEGT. Trimming shortened V by 6 bases and J by 0 bases, and 8 bases separated the two germline ends. This CDR3 has 14 residues. The CDR3 DNA sequence: TGTGCCAGCAGCTCCGCTGCAACTAATGAAAAACTGTTTTTT. Its protein is CASSSAATNEKLFF.

The table lists this clonotype with a few counts. The chain couples TRBV15 to TRBJ1-6; TRBD1 might be the D (6 bases). Germline V gene lookup returns CDR1 LNHNV and CDR2 YYDKDF (reference sequence). This CDR3 region has 14 residues. Trimming shortened V by 4 bases and J by 10 bases, and 14 bases separated the two germline ends. DNA of the CDR3: TGTGCCACCAGCAAAGGGGCAGGGGACTCACCCCTCCACTTT. Residues: CATSKGAGDSPLHF.

As to this clonotype: A clone one base away is much larger, so this may be a read error. The rearrangement uses TRBV5-8 and TRBJ1-1; possible D gene TRBD1, 5 bases. Germline CDR1 is SGHTS and CDR2 is YDEGEE. The CDR3 contains 13 residues. Here the CDR3 reads CAGSRDPDTEAFF. The CDR3 DNA follows: TGTGCCGGCAGCCGGGACCCGGACACTGAAGCTTTCTTT.

This clonotype was picked up many times. The rearrangement uses TRBV29-1 and TRBJ2-7, with D possibly matching TRBD2 (6 bases). The CDR3 is 13 amino acids. Trimming left V 8 bases short and J 7 bases short, with 21 bases between. In germline, CDR1 is SQVTM, CDR2 ANQGSEA. In nucleotides, the CDR3 is TGCAGCTCCACCGGGGGAGTAATGGGGGAGCAGTACTTC. Protein sequence: CSSTGGVMGEQYF.

The rearrangement links TRBV2 to TRBJ2-7; D may correspond to TRBD1 or TRBD2 (5 bases each). The CDR3 spans 10 residues. The V gene's germline CDR1 is SNHLY and CDR2 FYNNEI. V was pared by 8 bases and J by 6 bases, with 8 bases between. DNA of the CDR3: TGTGCCAGCTCGGGGCCCGAGCAGTACTTC. Protein sequence: CASSGPEQYF. Based on the CDR3 plus reference TRBV2 and TRBJ2-7, the full variable domain is EPEVTQTPSHQVTQMGQEVILRCVPISNHLYFYWYRQILGQKVEFLVSFYNNEISEKSEIFDDQFSVERPDGSNFTLKIRSTKLEDSAMYFCASSGPEQYFGPGTRLTVT.

The genes are TRBV20-1 and TRBJ2-7; 8 bases match TRBD2. The length of the CDR3 is 16 residues. Germline CDR1 and CDR2: DFQATT and SNEGSKA (reference sequence). Germline trimming cut 1 base from V and 3 bases from J; bases unmatched to any gene: 11. This CDR3 reads CSARGPLGTSNYEQYF. CDR3 sequence (DNA): TGCAGTGCTAGAGGTCCCCTCGGGACTAGTAACTACGAGCAGTACTTC.

This clonotype occurred many times. This chain joins TRBV6-1 and TRBJ1-5, with D possibly matching TRBD1 (5 bases). Germline CDR1 MNHNS, CDR2 SASEGT. The CDR3 runs to 13 residues. Trimming took 6 bases from V and 9 from J, leaving 15 bases between them. The CDR3 spells CASRIDRIGPQHF. CDR3 bases: TGTGCCAGCAGGATTGACAGAATCGGGCCCCAGCATTTT.